The clone carrying this TCR beta chain was picked up a small number of times. The antigen is undetermined. PCR primers comprised 60 Vbeta and 13 Jbeta primers. Assay: immunoSEQ multiplex PCR; the TCRdb copy retains only in-frame clones and omits some. The repertoire holds about 160,000 clones, with about 71% as singletons. The CDR3 length is 16 residues. The V segment lost 6 bases and the J segment 7 bases; nucleotides outside the gene matches: 8. The germline V gene has CDR1 MDHEN and CDR2 SYDVKM. The data derive from a study of cytomegalovirus exposure and HLA in healthy donors. Findings of the study overall: High specificity and sensitivity for cytomegalovirus status were reported for the classifier. In an earlier analysis, about 87% or about 30%: the productive usage of most TCR beta V segments. The number of N-insertions in an Asian-associated ancestry cluster was reportedly below the approximately 600-donor mean in a later analysis. Exclusion as indistinguishable affected some V segments, including TRBV6-2 and TRBV6-3.

This clonotype originated in a middle-aged man in good health and CMV-seronegative. V usage is TRBV28 and J usage is TRBJ1-6, with 11 bases matching TRBD1. Sequencing used PBMCs. CDR3 loop: CASRGPGQGVNSPLHF. CDR3 sequence (DNA): TGTGCCAGCAGGGGACCGGGACAGGGGGTCAATTCACCCCTCCACTTT. Drawing the rest from reference TRBV28 and TRBJ1-6, the complete variable domain is DVKVTQSSRYLVKRTGEKVFLECVQDMDHENMFWYRQDPGLGLRLIYFSYDVKMKEKGDIPEGYSVSREKKERFSLILESASTNQTSMYLCASRGPGQGVNSPLHFGNGTRLTVT.